A single sample gave rise to the 3 T cell receptor beta chains below, sequenced in a study of T cell responses to AZD1222 COVID-19 vaccine (dated by TCRdb to 2020 to 2023). The library was obtained by the immunoSEQ multiplex PCR assay. TCRdb mirrors the immuneACCESS table, restricted to in-frame sequences. Some clones are absent from its copies; in checked studies, under half trace to an unresolved V gene, and the reason for the others is unknown. This sample has tens of thousands of clones in its table, and just over 90% of those were observed once. Around 45% of the sample is in the top ten clones. What the time point label conveys for this sample: baseline before first vaccination. Sequences were derived from peripheral blood, sampled on day 0 of AZD1222 vaccination. Receptors were obtained from an adult in good health.

A single count supports this clone. The rearrangement uses TRBV5-4 and TRBJ1-2, with a tentative D call TRBD1 (5 bases). V lost 5 bases and J lost 2, with 10 bases in between. The CDR3 sequence is 13 residues long. CDR1 and CDR2 (germline): SGHNT, YYREEE (reference sequence). CDR3 sequence reads: CASSLRDNYGYTF. DNA for the CDR3: TGTGCCAGCAGTTTGAGGGACAACTATGGCTACACCTTC.

The chain employs TRBV3-1 (or the pseudogene TRBV3-2) and TRBJ2-3; the match to TRBD1 covers 10 bases. V shed 4 bases, J shed 7 bases, and the junction held 5 bases outside the gene matches. Looked up from germline, CDR1 is LGHDT and CDR2 is YNNKEL (reference sequence). This CDR3 region has 14 residues. The CDR3 bases are TGTGCCAGCAGCCTCGGGACAGGGGTAAATACGCAGTATTTT. This codes for CASSLGTGVNTQYF.

This clone was counted once. The chain links TRBV5-1 to TRBJ2-5; 7 bases align to TRBD2. In germline, CDR1 is SGHRS, CDR2 YFSETQ. Germline trimming cut 4 bases from V and 5 bases from J; bases unmatched to any gene: 11. This CDR3 contains 15 residues. CDR3 DNA: TGCGCCAGCAGCGCCTCAGCGGGGTGGGGGGAGACCCAGTACTTC. Translated: CASSASAGWGETQYF.